This T cell receptor beta chain derives from a study of cytomegalovirus exposure and HLA in healthy donors. The germline CDR1 and CDR2 sequences are GTSNPN and SVGIG (reference sequence). This CDR3 has 15 residues. V gave up 0 bases and J gave up 2 bases, with 11 bases separating them. PCR was performed using 60 Vbeta and 13 Jbeta primers. Measured with immunoSEQ multiplex PCR; TCRdb has only the in-frame clones, and not every one. The sample contains roughly 140,000 clones, approximately 84% of which appear only once. Healthy bone marrow donors supplied every sample. Sequenced input: PBMCs. The receptor was derived from a woman between 55 and 75 years old in good health and CMV-seropositive. The chain couples TRBV30 to TRBJ2-1; TRBD2 is a possible D gene (6 bases). CDR3 sequence: CAWSVTLAAYNEQFF. In nucleotides, the CDR3 is TGTGCCTGGAGTGTTACACTAGCAGCCTACAATGAGCAGTTCTTC.